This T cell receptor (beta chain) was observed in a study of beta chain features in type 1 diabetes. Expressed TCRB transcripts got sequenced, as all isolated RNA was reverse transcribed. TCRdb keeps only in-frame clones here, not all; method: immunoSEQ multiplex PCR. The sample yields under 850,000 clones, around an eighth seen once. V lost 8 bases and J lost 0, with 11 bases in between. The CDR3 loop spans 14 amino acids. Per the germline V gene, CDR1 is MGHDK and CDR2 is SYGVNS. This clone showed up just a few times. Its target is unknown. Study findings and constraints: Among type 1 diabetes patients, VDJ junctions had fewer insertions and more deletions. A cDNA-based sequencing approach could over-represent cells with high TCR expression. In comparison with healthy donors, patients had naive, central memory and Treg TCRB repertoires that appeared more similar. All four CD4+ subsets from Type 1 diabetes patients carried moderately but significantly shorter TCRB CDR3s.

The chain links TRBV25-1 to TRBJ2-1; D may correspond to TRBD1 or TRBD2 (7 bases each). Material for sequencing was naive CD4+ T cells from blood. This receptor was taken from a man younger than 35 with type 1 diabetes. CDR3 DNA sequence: TGTGCCAGCGGGAGGGACAGCTCCTACAATGAGCAGTTCTTC. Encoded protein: CASGRDSSYNEQFF.